The 25 T cell receptor beta chains reported below all come from one sample, sequenced in a study of PD-1 blockade in classical Hodgkin lymphoma. The data were produced by immunoSEQ multiplex PCR, yet TCRdb's version contains in-frame clones alone and is incomplete. The table includes some 96,000 clones, approximately 88% detected once. With no exception, relapse followed autologous stem cell transplantation in all patients, and brentuximab vedotin exposure varied. Sequenced material: peripheral blood mononuclear cells (PBMCs), taken at baseline. All receptors derive from a human donor with classical Hodgkin lymphoma.

For the CDR3, the DNA is TGTGCCAGCAGCACGACTAGCGGGGACTACAATGAGCAGTTCTTC. It is translated as CASSTTSGDYNEQFF. This chain links TRBV7-3 with TRBJ2-1; 11 bases fit TRBD2. The CDR3 runs 15 residues. V gave up 5 bases and J gave up 3 bases; unmatched junction bases: 3. Germline CDR1 and CDR2: SGHTA and FQGTGA.

The rearrangement joins TRBV11-3 to TRBJ2-1; weak D call: TRBD2 (5 bases). V was shortened by 5 bases and J by 5 bases, with 13 bases between the two germline ends. Germline assignment: CDR1 SGHNT and CDR2 YENEEA. The CDR3 consists of 14 residues. The CDR3 here is CASSPDYANNEQFF. The CDR3, as DNA: TGTGCCAGCAGCCCCGACTACGCGAACAATGAGCAGTTCTTC.

This clone has only a few counts. The chain employs TRBV11-2 and TRBJ2-7; 14 bases are a match to TRBD2. Trimming took 3 bases from V and 1 from J; bases not matched to a gene: 8. The CDR3 loop spans 18 amino acids. The germline V gene encodes CDR1 SGHAT and CDR2 FQNNGV. Here the CDR3 DNA reads TGTGCCAGCAGCTTCACGGGACTAGCGGGAGTAGGGTCCTACGAGCAGTACTTC. This translates into CASSFTGLAGVGSYEQYF.

This chain connects TRBV14 to TRBJ2-7; possibly TRBD1 for D (5 bases). The CDR3 consists of 15 residues. V gave up 4 bases and J gave up 6 bases, with 19 bases separating them. Germline CDR1 and CDR2: SGHDN and FVKESK. The CDR3 is CASSPTPGRHSEQYF. The CDR3 DNA sequence: TGTGCCAGCAGCCCCACCCCAGGGCGGCATTCCGAGCAGTACTTC.

The chain employs TRBV28 and TRBJ1-3, with D hard to call. The CDR3 runs 14 residues. Germline CDR1 is MDHEN and CDR2 is SYDVKM. Trimming shortened V by 5 bases and J by 0 bases, and 8 bases separated the two germline ends. In DNA, the CDR3 is TGTGCCAGCAGTCCACCGGGCTCTGGAAACACCATATATTTT. Translated, it gives CASSPPGSGNTIYF.

Remarks on this clone: Mismatch with germline at one junction end may stem from a read error. The V and J genes are TRBV6-5 and TRBJ2-3, with D possibly being TRBD2 (6 bases). The CDR3 runs 15 residues. The germline CDR1 and CDR2 sequences are MNHEY and SVGAGI. The CDR3 region has the DNA TGTGCCAGCAGCTACTCCGGGACTTTAACAGATACGCAGTATTTT. Translated: CASSYSGTLTDTQYF.

This clone has just one count. The J gene is TRBJ1-2, the V gene TRBV5-6; D gene unclear. CDR1 and CDR2 from the germline V gene are SGHDT and YYEEEE. Trimming cost V 0 bases and J 2 bases, with 8 bases left between them. The CDR3 runs to 14 residues. The CDR3 bases are TGTGCCAGCAGCTTGGGTAGTCTGAACTATGGCTACACCTTC. This encodes CASSLGSLNYGYTF.

This rearrangement joins TRBV19 to TRBJ2-3; D perhaps matches TRBD2 (6 bases). CDR3 length: 16 residues. Deletions cut 3 bases from V and 1 base from J, with 14 bases between. Germline V gives CDR1 LNHDA, CDR2 SQIVND (reference sequence). Written as DNA, the CDR3 is TGTGCCAGTAGTATCGGGCAGGGCGGGGGCACAGATACGCAGTATTTT. Amino acid sequence: CASSIGQGGGTDTQYF.

This sequence joins TRBV7-2 and TRBJ1-1; 8 bases agree with TRBD1. CDR3 size: 13 residues. After removal of 5 bases from V and 5 bases from J, the junction contained 4 bases not matched to a gene. Germline V gene lookup returns CDR1 SGHTA and CDR2 FQGNSA. CDR3 loop: CASSPDRVTEAFF. The CDR3 DNA follows: TGTGCCAGCAGCCCGGACAGGGTTACTGAAGCTTTCTTT.

V and J are TRBV28 and TRBJ1-2; possibly TRBD1 for D (6 bases). V was clipped by 6 bases and J by 7 bases, with 15 bases between them. The CDR3 has 13 amino acids. From germline, CDR1 is MDHEN and CDR2 SYDVKM. The DNA of the CDR3 is TGTGCCAGCAGCAACACCGGGACACCTGGCTACACCTTC. Protein: CASSNTGTPGYTF.

This clone was found once. The chain carries TRBV19 and TRBJ2-6; 7 bases fit TRBD1. The CDR3 spans 18 residues. With V trimmed by 6 bases and J by 0 bases, 11 bases remained unmatched. Germline V gene data show CDR1 as LNHDA and CDR2 as SQIVND (reference sequence). CDR3 amino acids: CASSSPQGTGSGANVLTF. The CDR3 coding sequence is TGTGCCAGTAGCTCCCCACAGGGGACGGGCTCTGGGGCCAACGTCCTGACTTTC.

This clone was seen repeatedly, ten times or more. The gene calls are TRBV5-6 and TRBJ2-7; D remains unclear. With 0 bases removed from V and 6 bases from J, the gap between germline ends came to 4 bases. The CDR3 consists of 11 residues. Germline CDR1 and CDR2: SGHDT and YYEEEE. CDR3 sequence (DNA): TGTGCCAGCAGCTTGGAGGGCGAGCAGTACTTC. It translates to CASSLEGEQYF.

This clone came up a few times. This chain joins TRBV6-5 and TRBJ1-4; the D is unclear. Germline V gene sequence: CDR1 MNHEY, CDR2 SVGAGI. V was pared by 6 bases and J by 8 bases, with 7 bases between. This CDR3 contains 11 residues. The CDR3 DNA sequence: TGTGCCAGCAGCCACTTGGAAAAACTGTTTTTT. Its protein is CASSHLEKLFF.

This chain uses TRBV7-2 with TRBJ2-3; TRBD2 matches at 8 bases. CDR1 and CDR2 from the germline V gene are SGHTA and FQGNSA. Trimming at V came to 1 base and at J to 5 bases, leaving 5 bases not matched to a gene. This CDR3 comprises 15 residues. In DNA, the CDR3 is TGTGCCAGCAGCTTAGATAGCGGGAAGGGAGATACGCAGTATTTT. Protein sequence: CASSLDSGKGDTQYF. The full variable domain, completed using reference TRBV7-2 and TRBJ2-3, is GAGVSQSPSNKVTEKGKDVELRCDPISGHTALYWYRQSLGQGLEFLIYFQGNSAPDKSGLPSDRFSAERTGGSVSTLTIQRTQQEDSAVYLCASSLDSGKGDTQYFGPGTRLTVL.

The count of this clone is one. The chain employs TRBV28 and TRBJ2-1, with 8 bases lining up with TRBD2. Germline loops: CDR1 MDHEN, CDR2 SYDVKM. V shed 7 bases and J 6 bases; nucleotides not matched to a gene: 17. The CDR3 spans 17 residues. This CDR3 is CASTPASWASGPNEQFF. The CDR3 DNA reads as TGTGCCAGCACCCCTGCTTCTTGGGCTAGCGGGCCCAATGAGCAGTTCTTC.

This clone has only one observation. The CDR3: CASSALQEDVLTF. CDR3 nucleotide sequence: TGTGCCAGCAGCGCCTTACAGGAGGACGTCCTGACTTTC. This chain links TRBV7-9 with TRBJ2-6, with D perhaps given as TRBD1 or TRBD2 (5 bases each). CDR1 is SEHNR and CDR2 is FQNEAQ in the germline V gene (reference sequence). The CDR3 extends over 13 amino acids. V lost 5 bases to trimming and J lost 11 bases, with 13 bases between them.

The chain employs TRBV5-6 and TRBJ2-1, with D possibly being TRBD1 (6 bases). The CDR3 length is 14 residues. Trimming took off 1 base at V and 7 bases at J, with 12 bases between the two ends. Per the germline V gene, CDR1 is SGHDT and CDR2 is YYEEEE. The CDR3 nucleotides read TGTGCCAGCAGCTTGACAGGGTCCGGGAATGAGCAGTTCTTC. Translation: CASSLTGSGNEQFF. Combining the CDR3 with reference TRBV5-6 and TRBJ2-1 gives the whole variable domain DAGVTQSPTHLIKTRGQQVTLRCSPKSGHDTVSWYQQALGQGPQFIFQYYEEEERQRGNFPDRFSGHQFPNYSSELNVNALLLGDSALYLCASSLTGSGNEQFFGPGTRLTVL.

This rearrangement joins TRBV21-1 to TRBJ2-1; the D call of TRBD1 is as the table states it, not checked on the DNA. TRBV21-1 is recorded as a pseudogene. The CDR3 sequence is 15 residues long. The CDR3 coding sequence is TGTGCCAGCCTTCCCCCAACAGGGGTGTACAATGAGCAGTTCTTC. Encoded protein: CASLPPTGVYNEQFF.

The chain recombines TRBV4-2 with TRBJ2-7, with 11 nucleotides matching TRBD2. The CDR3 contains 18 residues. V lost 0 bases and J lost 0; bases outside the gene matches: 7. Germline V CDR1 and CDR2: LGHNA, YNFKEQ. The CDR3 DNA sequence: TGTGCCAGCAGCCAAGATCTGGGGACTAGCGGCCACTCCTACGAGCAGTACTTC. It encodes CASSQDLGTSGHSYEQYF.

The CDR3: CASSFGLGETQYF. CDR3 bases: TGTGCCAGCAGTTTCGGACTAGGAGAGACCCAGTACTTC. The chain links TRBV5-4 to TRBJ2-5; 7 nucleotides match TRBD2. The CDR3 is made up of 13 amino acids. With V trimmed by 5 bases and J by 4 bases, 5 bases remained unmatched. Germline V lookup: CDR1 SGHNT, CDR2 YYREEE (reference sequence).

For this clone: The same CDR3 also results from other DNA sequences found in this sample. This sequence joins TRBV20-1 and TRBJ2-5; D unresolved. The V end lost 6 bases, the J end lost 3 bases, and 5 bases lay between the germline ends. Germline V gives CDR1 DFQATT, CDR2 SNEGSKA (reference sequence). This CDR3 is built from 10 residues. CDR3 in DNA: TGCAGTGCATCCGAAGAGACCCAGTACTTC. As protein: CSASEETQYF.

The chain couples TRBV5-5 to TRBJ2-2, with D unresolved. This CDR3 is built from 14 residues. CDR1 SGHKS and CDR2 YYEKEE come from the germline V gene (reference sequence). V gave up 2 bases and J gave up 4 bases, with 9 bases separating them. This chain's CDR3 is CASSFAYSTGELFF. Written as DNA, the CDR3 is TGTGCCAGCAGCTTTGCATACAGCACCGGGGAGCTGTTTTTT.

The chain uses TRBV5-1 and TRBJ2-5, with D possibly being TRBD1 (6 bases). Germline-derived CDR1 and CDR2 are SGHRS and YFSETQ. The CDR3 has 12 amino acids. Trimming took 4 bases from V and 5 from J, leaving 9 bases between them. CDR3 nucleotide sequence: TGCGCCAGCAGCACAGGGAAGGAGACCCAGTACTTC. Translating gives CASSTGKETQYF.

This chain links TRBV28 with TRBJ2-2, with TRBD1 matching over 8 bases. V was pared by 6 bases and J by 7 bases, with 10 bases of the junction left unmatched. This CDR3 is built from 15 residues. Germline CDR1 MDHEN, CDR2 SYDVKM. The CDR3 region is CASSGQGGFGGELFF. The CDR3 DNA is TGTGCCAGCAGCGGACAGGGCGGGTTCGGCGGGGAGCTGTTTTTT.

This chain uses TRBV19 with TRBJ2-7; no clear D gene. The ends were cut back, 2 bases at V and 6 bases at J, with 11 bases in the middle. Germline CDR1 and CDR2: LNHDA and SQIVND (reference sequence). CDR3 length: 13 residues. CDR3 bases: TGTGCCAGTAGTATAATGAGGACCGCCGAGCAGTACTTC. Amino acid sequence: CASSIMRTAEQYF.